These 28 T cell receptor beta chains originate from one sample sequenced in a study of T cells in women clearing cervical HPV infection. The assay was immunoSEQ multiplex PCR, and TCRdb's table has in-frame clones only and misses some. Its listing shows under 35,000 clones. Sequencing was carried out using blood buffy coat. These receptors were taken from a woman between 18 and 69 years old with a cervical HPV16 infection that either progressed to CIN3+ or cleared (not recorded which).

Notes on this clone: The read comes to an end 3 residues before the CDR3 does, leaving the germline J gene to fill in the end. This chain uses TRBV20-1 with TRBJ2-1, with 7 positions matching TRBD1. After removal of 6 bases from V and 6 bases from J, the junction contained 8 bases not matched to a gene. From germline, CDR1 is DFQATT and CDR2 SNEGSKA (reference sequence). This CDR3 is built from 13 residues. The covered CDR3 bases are TGCAGTGCGAACCGGGACAGCCCCAATGAG. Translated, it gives CSANRDSPNE. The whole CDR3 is CSANRDSPNEQFF.

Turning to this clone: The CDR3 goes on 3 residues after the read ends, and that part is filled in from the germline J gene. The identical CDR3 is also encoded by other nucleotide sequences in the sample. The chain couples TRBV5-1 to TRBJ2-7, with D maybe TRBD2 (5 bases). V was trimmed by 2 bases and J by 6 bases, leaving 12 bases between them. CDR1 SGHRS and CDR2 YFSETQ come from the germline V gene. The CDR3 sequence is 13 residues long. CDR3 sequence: CASSLSGRGEQYF. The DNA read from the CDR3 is TGCGCCAGCAGCTTAAGCGGTCGGGGCGAG. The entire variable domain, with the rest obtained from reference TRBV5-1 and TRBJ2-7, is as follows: KAGVTQTPRYLIKTRGQQVTLSCSPISGHRSVSWYQQTPGQGLQFLFEYFSETQRNKGNFPGRFSGRQFSNSRSEMNVSTLELGDSALYLCASSLSGRGEQYFGPGTRLTVT.

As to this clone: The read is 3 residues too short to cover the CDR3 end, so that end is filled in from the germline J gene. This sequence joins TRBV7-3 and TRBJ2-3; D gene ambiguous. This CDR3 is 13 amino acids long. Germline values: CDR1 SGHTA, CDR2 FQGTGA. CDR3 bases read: TGTGCCAGCAGCCCGACGACTTTCAGCACG. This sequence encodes CASSPTTFST. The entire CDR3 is CASSPTTFSTQYF. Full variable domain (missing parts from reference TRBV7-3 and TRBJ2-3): GAGVSQTPSNKVTEKGKYVELRCDPISGHTALYWYRQSLGQGPEFLIYFQGTGAADDSGLPNDRFFAVRPEGSVSTLKIQRTERGDSAVYLCASSPTTFSTQYFGPGTRLTVL.

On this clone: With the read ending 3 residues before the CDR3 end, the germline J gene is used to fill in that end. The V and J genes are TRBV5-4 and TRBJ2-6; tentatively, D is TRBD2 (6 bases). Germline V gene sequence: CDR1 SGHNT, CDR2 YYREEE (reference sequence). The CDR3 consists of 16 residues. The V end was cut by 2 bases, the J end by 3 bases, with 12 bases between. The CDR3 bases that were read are TGTGCCAGCAGCTTTTGGGGGGTAGGTGGGGCCAACGTC. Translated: CASSFWGVGGANV. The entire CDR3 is CASSFWGVGGANVLTF.

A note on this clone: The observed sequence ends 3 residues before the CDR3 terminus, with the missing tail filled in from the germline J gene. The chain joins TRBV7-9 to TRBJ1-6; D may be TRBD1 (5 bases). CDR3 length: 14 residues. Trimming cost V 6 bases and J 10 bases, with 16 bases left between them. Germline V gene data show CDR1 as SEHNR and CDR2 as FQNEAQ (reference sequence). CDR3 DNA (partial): TGTGCCAGCAGTACCGGGACGCGGGGCTCACCC. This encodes CASSTGTRGSP. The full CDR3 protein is CASSTGTRGSPLHF.

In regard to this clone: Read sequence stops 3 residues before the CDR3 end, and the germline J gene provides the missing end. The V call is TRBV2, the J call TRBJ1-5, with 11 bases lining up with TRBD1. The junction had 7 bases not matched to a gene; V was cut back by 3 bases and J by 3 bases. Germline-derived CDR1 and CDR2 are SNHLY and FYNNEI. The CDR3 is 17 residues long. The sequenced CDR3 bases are TGTGCCAGCAGTGACCGGACAGGGGGCTTCGACAATCAGCCC. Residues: CASSDRTGGFDNQP. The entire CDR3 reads CASSDRTGGFDNQPQHF.

The CDR3 bases that were read are TGTGCCAGCAGCCAGGACAGGCCTGGGAATTCACCC. Encoded protein: CASSQDRPGNSP. The whole CDR3 protein is CASSQDRPGNSPLHF. V usage is TRBV16 and J usage is TRBJ1-6, with 7 bases identical to TRBD1. From the germline J gene comes the end of the CDR3, since the read stops 3 residues before it. Per the germline V gene, CDR1 is KGHSY and CDR2 is FQNENV. V dropped 3 bases and J dropped 7; count of bases not matched to a gene: 6. The CDR3 covers 15 residues.

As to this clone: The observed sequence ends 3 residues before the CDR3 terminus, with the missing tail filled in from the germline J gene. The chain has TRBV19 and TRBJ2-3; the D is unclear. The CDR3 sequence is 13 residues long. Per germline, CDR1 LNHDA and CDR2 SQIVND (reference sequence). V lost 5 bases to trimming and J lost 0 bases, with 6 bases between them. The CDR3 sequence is CASSVASTDTQYF. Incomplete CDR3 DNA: TGTGCCAGTAGTGTCGCGAGCACAGATACG.

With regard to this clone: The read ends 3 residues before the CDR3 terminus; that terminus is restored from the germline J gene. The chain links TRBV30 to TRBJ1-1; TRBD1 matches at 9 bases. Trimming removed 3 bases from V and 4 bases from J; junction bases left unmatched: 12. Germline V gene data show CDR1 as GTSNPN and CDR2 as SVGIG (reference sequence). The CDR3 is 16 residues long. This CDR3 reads CAWRKKRDRVGTEAFF. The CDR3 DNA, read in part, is TGTGCCTGGAGGAAGAAGAGGGACAGGGTGGGCACTGAA.

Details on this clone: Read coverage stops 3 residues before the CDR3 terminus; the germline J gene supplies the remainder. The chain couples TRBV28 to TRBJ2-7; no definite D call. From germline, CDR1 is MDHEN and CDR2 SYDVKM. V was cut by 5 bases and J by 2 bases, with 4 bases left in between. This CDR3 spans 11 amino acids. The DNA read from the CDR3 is TGTGCCAGCAGTCGGGCCTACGAG. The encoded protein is CASSRAYE. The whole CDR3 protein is CASSRAYEQYF.

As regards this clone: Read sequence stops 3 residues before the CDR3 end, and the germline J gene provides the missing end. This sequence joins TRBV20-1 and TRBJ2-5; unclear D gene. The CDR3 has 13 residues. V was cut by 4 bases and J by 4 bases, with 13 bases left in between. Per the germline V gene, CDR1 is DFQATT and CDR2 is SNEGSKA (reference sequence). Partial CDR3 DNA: TGCAGTGCTACAGTGGTGCCCCGAGAGACC. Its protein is CSATVVPRET. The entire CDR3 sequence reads CSATVVPRETQYF.

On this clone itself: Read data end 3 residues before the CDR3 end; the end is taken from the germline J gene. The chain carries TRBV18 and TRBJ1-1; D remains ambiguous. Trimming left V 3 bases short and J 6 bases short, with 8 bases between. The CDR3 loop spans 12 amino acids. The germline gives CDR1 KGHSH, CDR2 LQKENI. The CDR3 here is CASSPPSSEAFF. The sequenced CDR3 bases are TGTGCCAGCTCACCCCCAAGCTCTGAA.

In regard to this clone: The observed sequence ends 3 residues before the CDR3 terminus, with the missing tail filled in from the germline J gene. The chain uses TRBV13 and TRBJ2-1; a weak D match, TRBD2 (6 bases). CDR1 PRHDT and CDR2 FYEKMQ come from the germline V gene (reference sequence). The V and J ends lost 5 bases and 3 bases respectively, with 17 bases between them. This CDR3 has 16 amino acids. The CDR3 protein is CASSPDPSEVYNEQFF. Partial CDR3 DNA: TGTGCCAGCAGCCCCGACCCTAGCGAAGTCTACAATGAG.

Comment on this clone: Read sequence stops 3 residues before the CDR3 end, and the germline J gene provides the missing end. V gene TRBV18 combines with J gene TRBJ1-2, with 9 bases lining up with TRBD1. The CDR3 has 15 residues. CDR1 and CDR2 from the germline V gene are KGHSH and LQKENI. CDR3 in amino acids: CASSQWTGVADTYTF. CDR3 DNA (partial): TGTGCCAGCTCACAATGGACAGGGGTGGCAGATACC. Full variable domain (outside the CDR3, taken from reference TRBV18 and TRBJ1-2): NAGVMQNPRHLVRRRGQEARLRCSPMKGHSHVYWYRQLPEEGLKFMVYLQKENIIDESGMPKERFSAEFPKEGPSILRIQQVVRGDSAAYFCASSQWTGVADTYTFGSGTRLTVV.

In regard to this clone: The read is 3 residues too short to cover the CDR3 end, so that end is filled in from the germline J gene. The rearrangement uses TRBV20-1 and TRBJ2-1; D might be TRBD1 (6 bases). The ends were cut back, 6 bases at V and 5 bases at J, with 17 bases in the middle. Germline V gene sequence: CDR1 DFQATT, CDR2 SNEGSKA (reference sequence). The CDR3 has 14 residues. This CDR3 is CSASPGTRHNEQFF. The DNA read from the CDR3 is TGCAGTGCCTCGCCCGGGACAAGACACAATGAG.

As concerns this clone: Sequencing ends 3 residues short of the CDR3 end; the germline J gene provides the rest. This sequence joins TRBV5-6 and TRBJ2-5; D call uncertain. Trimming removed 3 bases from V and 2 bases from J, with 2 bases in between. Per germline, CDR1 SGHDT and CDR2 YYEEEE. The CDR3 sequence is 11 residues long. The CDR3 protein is CASSSQETQYF. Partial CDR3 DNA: TGTGCCAGCAGCTCTCAAGAGACC.

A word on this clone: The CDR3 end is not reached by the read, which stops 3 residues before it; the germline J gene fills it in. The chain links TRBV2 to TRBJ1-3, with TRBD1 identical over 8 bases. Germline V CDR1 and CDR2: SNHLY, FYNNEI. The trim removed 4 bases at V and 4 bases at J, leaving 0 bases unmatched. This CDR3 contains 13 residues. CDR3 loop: CASSGTGGNTIYF. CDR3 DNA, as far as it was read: TGTGCCAGCAGTGGGACAGGGGGAAACACC.

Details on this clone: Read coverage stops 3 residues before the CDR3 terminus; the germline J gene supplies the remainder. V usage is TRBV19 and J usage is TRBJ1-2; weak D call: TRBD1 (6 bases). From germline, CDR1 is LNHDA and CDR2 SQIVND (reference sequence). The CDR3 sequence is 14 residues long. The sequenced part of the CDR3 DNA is TGTGCCAGTAATCCAAACAGGGTCGGAAGGGAC. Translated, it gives CASNPNRVGRD. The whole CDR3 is CASNPNRVGRDYTF.

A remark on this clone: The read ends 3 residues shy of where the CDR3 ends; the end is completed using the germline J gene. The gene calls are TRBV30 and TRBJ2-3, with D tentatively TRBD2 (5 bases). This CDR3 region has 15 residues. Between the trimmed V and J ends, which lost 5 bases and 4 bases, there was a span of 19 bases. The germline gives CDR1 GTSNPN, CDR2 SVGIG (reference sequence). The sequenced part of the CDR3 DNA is TGTGCCTGGGCTTTGTACGGGGTATCGGCAGATACG. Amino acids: CAWALYGVSADT. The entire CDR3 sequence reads CAWALYGVSADTQYF.

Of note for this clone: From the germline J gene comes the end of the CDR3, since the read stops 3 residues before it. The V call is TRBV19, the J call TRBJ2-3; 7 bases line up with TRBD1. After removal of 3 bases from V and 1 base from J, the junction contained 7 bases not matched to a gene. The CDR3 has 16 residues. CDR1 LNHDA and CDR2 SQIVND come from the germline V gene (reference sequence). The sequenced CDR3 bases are TGTGCCAGTAGTATTCCCCCCGGGACAGGCACAGATACG. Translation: CASSIPPGTGTDT. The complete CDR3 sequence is CASSIPPGTGTDTQYF. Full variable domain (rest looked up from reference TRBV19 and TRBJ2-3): DGGITQSPKYLFRKEGQNVTLSCEQNLNHDAMYWYRQDPGQGLRLIYYSQIVNDFQKGDIAEGYSVSREKKESFPLTVTSAQKNPTAFYLCASSIPPGTGTDTQYFGPGTRLTVL.

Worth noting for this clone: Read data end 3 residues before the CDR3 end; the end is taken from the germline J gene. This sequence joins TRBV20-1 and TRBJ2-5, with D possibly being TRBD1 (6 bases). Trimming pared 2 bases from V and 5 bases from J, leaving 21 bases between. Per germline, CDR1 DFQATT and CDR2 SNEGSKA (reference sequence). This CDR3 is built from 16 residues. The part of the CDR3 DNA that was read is TGCAGTGCTAGAATTTATGGGGGCGTTCAACCGGAGACC. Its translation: CSARIYGGVQPET. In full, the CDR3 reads CSARIYGGVQPETQYF.

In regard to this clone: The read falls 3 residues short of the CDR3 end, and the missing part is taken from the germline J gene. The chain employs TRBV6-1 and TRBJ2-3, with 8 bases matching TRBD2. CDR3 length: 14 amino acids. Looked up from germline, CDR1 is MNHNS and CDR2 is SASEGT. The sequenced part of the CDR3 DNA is TGTGCCAGCAGCGAAAGCGGGGGCGAAGAGACG. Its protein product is CASSESGGEET. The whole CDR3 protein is CASSESGGEETQYF.

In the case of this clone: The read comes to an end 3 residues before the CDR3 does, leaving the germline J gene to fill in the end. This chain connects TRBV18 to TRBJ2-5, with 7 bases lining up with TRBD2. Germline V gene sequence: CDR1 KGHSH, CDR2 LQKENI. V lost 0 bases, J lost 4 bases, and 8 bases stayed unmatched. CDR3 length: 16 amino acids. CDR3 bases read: TGTGCCAGCTCACCACCTGTTATAGCGGGCAGAGAGACC. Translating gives CASSPPVIAGRET. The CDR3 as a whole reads CASSPPVIAGRETQYF.

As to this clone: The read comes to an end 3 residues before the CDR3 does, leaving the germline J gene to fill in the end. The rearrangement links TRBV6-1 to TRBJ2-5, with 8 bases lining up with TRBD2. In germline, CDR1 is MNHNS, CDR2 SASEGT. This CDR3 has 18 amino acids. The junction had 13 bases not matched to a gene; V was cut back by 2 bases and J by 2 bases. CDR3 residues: CASSESLGERGPQETQYF. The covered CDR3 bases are TGTGCCAGCAGTGAATCCCTCGGTGAGCGGGGGCCACAAGAGACC.

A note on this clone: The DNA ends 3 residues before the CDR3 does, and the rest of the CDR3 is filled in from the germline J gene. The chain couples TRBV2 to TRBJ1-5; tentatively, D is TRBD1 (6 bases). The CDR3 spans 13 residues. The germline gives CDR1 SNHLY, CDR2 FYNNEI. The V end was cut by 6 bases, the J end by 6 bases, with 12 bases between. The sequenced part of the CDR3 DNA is TGTGCCAGCAGAGGGGGGGTCGGTCAGCCC. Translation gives CASRGGVGQP. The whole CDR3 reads CASRGGVGQPQHF.

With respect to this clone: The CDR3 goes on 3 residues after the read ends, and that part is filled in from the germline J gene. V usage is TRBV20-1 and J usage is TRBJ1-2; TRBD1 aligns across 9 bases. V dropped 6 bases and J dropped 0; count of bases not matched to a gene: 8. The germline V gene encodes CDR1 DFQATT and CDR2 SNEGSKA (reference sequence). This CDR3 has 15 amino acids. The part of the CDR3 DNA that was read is TGCAGTGCCGACCGACAGGGGGTTGCTAACTATGGC. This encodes CSADRQGVANYG. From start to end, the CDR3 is CSADRQGVANYGYTF.

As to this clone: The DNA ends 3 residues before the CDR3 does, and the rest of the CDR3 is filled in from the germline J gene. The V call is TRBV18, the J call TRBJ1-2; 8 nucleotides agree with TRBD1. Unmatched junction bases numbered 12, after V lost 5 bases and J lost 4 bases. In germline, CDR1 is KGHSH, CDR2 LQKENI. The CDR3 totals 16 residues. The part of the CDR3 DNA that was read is TGTGCCAGCTCATCCTATGGACAGGGCCGTTCCTATGGC. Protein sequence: CASSSYGQGRSYG. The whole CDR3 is CASSSYGQGRSYGYTF.

CDR3 DNA (partial): TGTGCCAGCTCACCGGACAGGGTGAGCAATCAGCCC. Protein: CASSPDRVSNQP. The CDR3 reads in full as CASSPDRVSNQPQHF. V gene TRBV18 combines with J gene TRBJ1-5; 8 bases fit TRBD1. With the read ending 3 residues before the CDR3 end, the germline J gene is used to fill in that end. Germline V gene sequence: CDR1 KGHSH, CDR2 LQKENI. V shed 3 bases and J 1 base; nucleotides not matched to a gene: 2. This CDR3 contains 15 residues. Full variable domain (missing parts from reference TRBV18 and TRBJ1-5): NAGVMQNPRHLVRRRGQEARLRCSPMKGHSHVYWYRQLPEEGLKFMVYLQKENIIDESGMPKERFSAEFPKEGPSILRIQQVVRGDSAAYFCASSPDRVSNQPQHFGDGTRLSIL.